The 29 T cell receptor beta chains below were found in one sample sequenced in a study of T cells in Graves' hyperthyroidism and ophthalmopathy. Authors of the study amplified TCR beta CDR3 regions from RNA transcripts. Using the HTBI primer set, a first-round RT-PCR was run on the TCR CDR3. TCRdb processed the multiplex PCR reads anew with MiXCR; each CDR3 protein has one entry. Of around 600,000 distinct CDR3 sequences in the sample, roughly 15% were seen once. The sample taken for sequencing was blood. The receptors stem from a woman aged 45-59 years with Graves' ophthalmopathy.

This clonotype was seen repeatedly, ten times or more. The CDR3 region has the DNA TGTGCCAGCAGCTTAGTTGCAGGGGCTTATGGCTACACCTTC. The encoded protein is CASSLVAGAYGYTF. The chain employs TRBV7-8 and TRBJ1-2; weak D call: TRBD1 (6 bases). The CDR3 totals 14 residues. The germline V gene encodes CDR1 SGHVS and CDR2 FQNEAQ. V was shortened by 1 base and J by 5 bases, with 11 bases between the two germline ends.

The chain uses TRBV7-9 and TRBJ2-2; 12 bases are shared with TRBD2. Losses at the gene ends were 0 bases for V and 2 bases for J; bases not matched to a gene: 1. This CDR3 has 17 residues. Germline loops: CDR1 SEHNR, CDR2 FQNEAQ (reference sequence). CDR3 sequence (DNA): TGTGCCAGCAGCTTAGCCGGACTAGCGGGAAACACCGGGGAGCTGTTTTTT. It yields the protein CASSLAGLAGNTGELFF.

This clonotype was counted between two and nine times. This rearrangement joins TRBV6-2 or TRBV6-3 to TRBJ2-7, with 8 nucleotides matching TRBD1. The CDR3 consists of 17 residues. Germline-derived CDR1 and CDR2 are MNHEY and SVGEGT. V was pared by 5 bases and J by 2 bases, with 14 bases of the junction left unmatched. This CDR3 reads CASSPHRRDRKTYEQYF. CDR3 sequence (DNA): TGTGCCAGCAGTCCGCATAGGCGGGACAGGAAAACCTACGAGCAGTACTTC.

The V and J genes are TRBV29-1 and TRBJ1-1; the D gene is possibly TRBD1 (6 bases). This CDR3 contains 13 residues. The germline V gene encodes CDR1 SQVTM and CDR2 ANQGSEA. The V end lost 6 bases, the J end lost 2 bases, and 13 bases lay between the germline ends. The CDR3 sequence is CSVPGERNTEAFF. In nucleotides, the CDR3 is TGCAGCGTACCAGGGGAGAGAAACACTGAAGCTTTCTTT.

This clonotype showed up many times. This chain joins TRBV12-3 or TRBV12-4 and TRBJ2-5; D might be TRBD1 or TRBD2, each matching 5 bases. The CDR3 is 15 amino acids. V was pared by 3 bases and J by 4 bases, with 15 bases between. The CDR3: CASSFGAGAGETQYF. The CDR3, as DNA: TGTGCCAGCAGTTTTGGCGCCGGGGCCGGAGAGACCCAGTACTTC.

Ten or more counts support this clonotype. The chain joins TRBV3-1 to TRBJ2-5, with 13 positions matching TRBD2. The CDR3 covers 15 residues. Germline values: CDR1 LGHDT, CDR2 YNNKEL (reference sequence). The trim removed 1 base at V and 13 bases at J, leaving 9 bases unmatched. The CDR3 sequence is CASSQGLLAGGVLYF. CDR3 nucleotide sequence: TGTGCCAGCAGCCAAGGTTTACTAGCGGGAGGGGTTCTGTACTTC.

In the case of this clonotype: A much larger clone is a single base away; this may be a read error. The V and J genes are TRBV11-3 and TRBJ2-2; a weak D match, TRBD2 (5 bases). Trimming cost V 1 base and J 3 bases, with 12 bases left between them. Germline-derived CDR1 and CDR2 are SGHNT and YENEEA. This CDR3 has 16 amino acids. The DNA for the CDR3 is TGTGCCAGCAGCTTAGCCGTACGGGGAGACACCGGGGAGCTGTTTTTT. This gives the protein CASSLAVRGDTGELFF.

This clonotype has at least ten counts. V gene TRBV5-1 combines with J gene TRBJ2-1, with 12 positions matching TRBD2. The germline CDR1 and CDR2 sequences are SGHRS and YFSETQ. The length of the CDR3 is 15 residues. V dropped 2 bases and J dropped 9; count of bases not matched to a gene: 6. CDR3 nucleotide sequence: TGCGCCAGCAGCTTACGGACTAGCGGGGTTTTTGAGCAGTTCTTC. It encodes CASSLRTSGVFEQFF.

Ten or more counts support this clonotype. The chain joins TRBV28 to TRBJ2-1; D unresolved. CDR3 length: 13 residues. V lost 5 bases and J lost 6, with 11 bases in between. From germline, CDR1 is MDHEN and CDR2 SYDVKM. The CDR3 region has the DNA TGTGCCAGCAGTGTCACAACCCTCAATGAGCAGTTCTTC. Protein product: CASSVTTLNEQFF. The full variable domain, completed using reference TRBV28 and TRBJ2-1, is DVKVTQSSRYLVKRTGEKVFLECVQDMDHENMFWYRQDPGLGLRLIYFSYDVKMKEKGDIPEGYSVSREKKERFSLILESASTNQTSMYLCASSVTTLNEQFFGPGTRLTVL.

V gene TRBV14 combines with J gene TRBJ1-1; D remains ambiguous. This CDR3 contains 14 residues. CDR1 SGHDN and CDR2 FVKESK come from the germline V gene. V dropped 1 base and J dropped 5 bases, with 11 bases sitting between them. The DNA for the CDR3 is TGTGCCAGCAGCCAAGTTTCACGGAATACTGAAGCTTTCTTT. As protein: CASSQVSRNTEAFF.

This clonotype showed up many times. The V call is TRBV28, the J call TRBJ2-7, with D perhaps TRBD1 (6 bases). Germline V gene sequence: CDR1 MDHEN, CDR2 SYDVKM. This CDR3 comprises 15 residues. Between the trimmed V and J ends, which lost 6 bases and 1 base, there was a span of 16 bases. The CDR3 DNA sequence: TGTGCCAGCAGGGGAGAAATTCAGGGGTCCTACGAGCAGTACTTC. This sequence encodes CASRGEIQGSYEQYF. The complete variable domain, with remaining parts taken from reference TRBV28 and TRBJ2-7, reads DVKVTQSSRYLVKRTGEKVFLECVQDMDHENMFWYRQDPGLGLRLIYFSYDVKMKEKGDIPEGYSVSREKKERFSLILESASTNQTSMYLCASRGEIQGSYEQYFGPGTRLTVT.

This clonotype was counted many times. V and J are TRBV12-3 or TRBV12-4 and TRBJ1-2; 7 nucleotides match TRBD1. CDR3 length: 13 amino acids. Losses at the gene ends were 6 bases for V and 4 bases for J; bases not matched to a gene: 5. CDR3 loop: CASRGGTAYGYTF. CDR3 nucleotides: TGTGCCAGCAGGGGGGGGACAGCCTATGGCTACACCTTC.

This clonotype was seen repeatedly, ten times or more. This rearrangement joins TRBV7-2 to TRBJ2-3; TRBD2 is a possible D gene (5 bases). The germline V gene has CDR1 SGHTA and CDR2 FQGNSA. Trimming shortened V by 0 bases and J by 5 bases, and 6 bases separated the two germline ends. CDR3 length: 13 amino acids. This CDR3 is CASSLAGEDTQYF. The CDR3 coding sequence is TGTGCCAGCAGCTTAGCGGGAGAAGATACGCAGTATTTT.

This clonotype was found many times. The CDR3 DNA follows: TGCGCCAGCAGCGTAGTAGGCGAAGAGACCCAGTACTTC. Residues: CASSVVGEETQYF. The chain employs TRBV5-1 and TRBJ2-5; D remains ambiguous. The CDR3 consists of 13 residues. Germline V gene lookup returns CDR1 SGHRS and CDR2 YFSETQ. V dropped 4 bases and J dropped 3 bases, with 10 bases sitting between them.

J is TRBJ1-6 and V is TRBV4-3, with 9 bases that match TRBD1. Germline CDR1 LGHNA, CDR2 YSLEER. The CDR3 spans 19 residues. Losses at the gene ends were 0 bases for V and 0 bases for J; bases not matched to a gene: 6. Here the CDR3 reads CASSQDRTGASSYNSPLHF. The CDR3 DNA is TGCGCCAGCAGCCAAGACAGGACAGGGGCGAGCTCCTATAATTCACCCCTCCACTTT.

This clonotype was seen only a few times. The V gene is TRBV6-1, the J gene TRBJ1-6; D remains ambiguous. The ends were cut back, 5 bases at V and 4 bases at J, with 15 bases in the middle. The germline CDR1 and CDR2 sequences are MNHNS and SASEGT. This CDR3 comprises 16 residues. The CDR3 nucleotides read TGTGCCAGCAGTTCCGACCCCGCGACGTATAATTCACCCCTCCACTTT. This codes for CASSSDPATYNSPLHF.

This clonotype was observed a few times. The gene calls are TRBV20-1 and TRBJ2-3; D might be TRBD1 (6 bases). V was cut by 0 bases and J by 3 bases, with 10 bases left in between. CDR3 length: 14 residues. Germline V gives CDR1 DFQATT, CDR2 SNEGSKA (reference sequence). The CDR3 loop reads CSAREGAWTDTQYF. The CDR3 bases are TGCAGTGCTAGAGAGGGGGCGTGGACAGATACGCAGTATTTT.

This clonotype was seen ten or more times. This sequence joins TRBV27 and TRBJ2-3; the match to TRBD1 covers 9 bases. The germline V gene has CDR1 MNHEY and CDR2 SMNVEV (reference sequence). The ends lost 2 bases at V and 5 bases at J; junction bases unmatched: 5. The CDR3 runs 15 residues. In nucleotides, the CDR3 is TGTGCCAGCAGTTTAGACAGGGGGATTCTAGATACGCAGTATTTT. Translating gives CASSLDRGILDTQYF.

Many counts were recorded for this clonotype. CDR3 DNA sequence: TGTGCCAGCAGGCTGAGCGGAGCCCAGTACTTC. This gives the protein CASRLSGAQYF. The V gene is TRBV5-8, the J gene TRBJ2-5; D perhaps matches TRBD2 (5 bases). The CDR3 loop spans 11 amino acids. The germline V gene encodes CDR1 SGHTS and CDR2 YDEGEE. V lost 5 bases and J 9 bases, leaving 11 bases between the germline ends.

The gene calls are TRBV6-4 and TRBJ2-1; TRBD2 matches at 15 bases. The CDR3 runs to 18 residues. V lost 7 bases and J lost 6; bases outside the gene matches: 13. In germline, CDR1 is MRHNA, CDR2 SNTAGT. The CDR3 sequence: CASKRTSGRASFGNEQFF. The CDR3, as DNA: TGTGCCAGCAAACGGACTAGCGGGAGGGCCTCGTTCGGCAATGAGCAGTTCTTC.

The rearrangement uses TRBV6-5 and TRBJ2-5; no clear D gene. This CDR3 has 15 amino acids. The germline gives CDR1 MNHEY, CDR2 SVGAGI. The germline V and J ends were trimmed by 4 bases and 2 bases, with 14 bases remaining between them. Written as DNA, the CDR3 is TGTGCCAGCAGTTCCCTAAGAAGCGCACAAGAGACCCAGTACTTC. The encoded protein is CASSSLRSAQETQYF.

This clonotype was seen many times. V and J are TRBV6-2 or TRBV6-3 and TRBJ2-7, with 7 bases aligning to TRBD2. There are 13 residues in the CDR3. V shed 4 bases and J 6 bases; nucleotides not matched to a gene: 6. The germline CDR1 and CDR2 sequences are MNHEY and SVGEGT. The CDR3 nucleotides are TGTGCCAGCAGTTCGGGGGGATTGGGCGAGCAGTACTTC. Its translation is CASSSGGLGEQYF.

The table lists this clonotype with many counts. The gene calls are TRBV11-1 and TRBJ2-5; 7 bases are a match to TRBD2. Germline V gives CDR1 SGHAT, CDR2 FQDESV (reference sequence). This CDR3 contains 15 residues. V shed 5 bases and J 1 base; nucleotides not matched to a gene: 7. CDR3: CASSPRTSSQETQYF. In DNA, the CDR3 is TGTGCCAGCAGCCCACGGACTAGTTCCCAAGAGACCCAGTACTTC.

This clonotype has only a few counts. The CDR3 loop reads CASSYGTAINQPQHF. Here the CDR3 DNA reads TGTGCCAGCAGTTATGGGACAGCCATTAATCAGCCCCAGCATTTT. The chain links TRBV6-2 or TRBV6-3 to TRBJ1-5; TRBD1 matches at 7 bases. CDR3 size: 15 residues. Germline-derived CDR1 and CDR2 are MNHEY and SVGEGT. V dropped 3 bases and J dropped 4; count of bases not matched to a gene: 6.

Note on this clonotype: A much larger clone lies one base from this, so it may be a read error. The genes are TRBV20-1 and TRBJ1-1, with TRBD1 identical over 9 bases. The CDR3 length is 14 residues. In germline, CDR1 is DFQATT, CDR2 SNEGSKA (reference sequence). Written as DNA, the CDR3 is TGCGGTGCTAACGACAGGGGGGGTAACACTGAAGCTTTCTTT. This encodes CGANDRGGNTEAFF.

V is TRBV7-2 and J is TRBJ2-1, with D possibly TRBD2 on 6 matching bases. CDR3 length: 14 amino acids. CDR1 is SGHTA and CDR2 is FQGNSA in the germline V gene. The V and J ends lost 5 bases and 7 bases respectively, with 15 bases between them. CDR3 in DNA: TGTGCCAGCAGCCACCGGGAGTGGGGAAATGAGCAGTTCTTC. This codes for CASSHREWGNEQFF.

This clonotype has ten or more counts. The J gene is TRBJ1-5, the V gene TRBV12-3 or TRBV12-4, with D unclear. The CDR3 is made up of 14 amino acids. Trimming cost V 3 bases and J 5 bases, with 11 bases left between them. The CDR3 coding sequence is TGTGCCAGCAGTTTGTTGGGCGGGGATCAGCCCCAGCATTTT. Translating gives CASSLLGGDQPQHF.

The CDR3 sequence: CASSSRDYSSYNEQFF. CDR3 DNA: TGTGCCAGCAGCTCCCGGGACTATAGCTCCTACAATGAGCAGTTCTTC. The chain carries TRBV13 and TRBJ2-1, with TRBD2 identical over 7 bases. The CDR3 runs to 16 residues. Per germline, CDR1 PRHDT and CDR2 FYEKMQ (reference sequence). Unmatched junction bases numbered 6, after V lost 4 bases and J lost 0 bases.

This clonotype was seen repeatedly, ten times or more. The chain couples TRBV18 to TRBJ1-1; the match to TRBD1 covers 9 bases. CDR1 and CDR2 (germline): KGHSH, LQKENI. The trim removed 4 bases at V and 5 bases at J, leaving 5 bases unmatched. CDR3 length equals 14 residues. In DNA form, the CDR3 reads TGTGCCAGCTCACTGGACAGGGGTTATACTGAAGCTTTCTTT. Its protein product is CASSLDRGYTEAFF.